These 30 T cell receptor beta chains were sequenced from one sample in a study of T cell therapy after organ transplantation. Indicated time point: 20-29 weeks after completion of therapy. The assay was immunoSEQ multiplex PCR, and TCRdb's table has in-frame clones only and misses some. This table has over 20,000 clones, around 83% appearing once. These receptors have no known antigen. This specimen consisted of CD8+ T cells from blood, obtained after autologous CMV-specific T cell therapy. Every receptor here comes from a human patient who had received a solid organ transplant and had CMV disease. Some T cells may be the graft donor's.

This clone was seen only once. The V and J genes are TRBV11-1 and TRBJ2-7; 10 positions agree with TRBD1. This CDR3 region has 15 residues. With V trimmed by 5 bases and J by 7 bases, 11 bases remained unmatched. Per germline, CDR1 SGHAT and CDR2 FQDESV (reference sequence). CDR3 loop: CASSPGTGVLFEQYF. The CDR3, as DNA: TGTGCCAGCAGCCCGGGGACAGGGGTCCTCTTTGAGCAGTACTTC.

The chain couples TRBV5-6 to TRBJ1-1; D is uncertain. The germline V gene has CDR1 SGHDT and CDR2 YYEEEE. Trimming pared 0 bases from V and 3 bases from J, leaving 3 bases between. This CDR3 contains 12 residues. The CDR3 region has the DNA TGTGCCAGCAGCTTGGTGGACACTGAAGCTTTCTTT. This sequence encodes CASSLVDTEAFF.

This clone was recorded once. V usage is TRBV5-8 and J usage is TRBJ1-5; D is uncertain. There are 15 residues in the CDR3. The V gene's germline CDR1 is SGHTS and CDR2 YDEGEE. V lost 2 bases to trimming and J lost 0 bases, with 9 bases between them. The CDR3 bases are TGTGCCAGCAGCTTAGTTGGATTTAGCAATCAGCCCCAGCATTTT. As protein: CASSLVGFSNQPQHF.

The chain links TRBV15 to TRBJ2-7, with D possibly being TRBD1 (6 bases). The germline CDR1 and CDR2 sequences are LNHNV and YYDKDF (reference sequence). The CDR3 contains 14 residues. V was trimmed by 3 bases and J by 4 bases, leaving 13 bases between them. Here the CDR3 DNA reads TGTGCCACCAGCAGCCGGCCAGGGGCTTACGAGCAGTACTTC. This gives the protein CATSSRPGAYEQYF.

The rearrangement links TRBV23-1 to TRBJ1-1, with D possibly being TRBD1 (6 bases). TRBV23-1 is marked as an open reading frame, function uncertain. V was cut by 4 bases and J by 4 bases, with 16 bases left in between. CDR3 length: 15 residues. CDR3: CASSLGRPRGTEAFF. The CDR3 DNA reads as TGCGCCAGCAGTCTTGGCAGACCCAGGGGCACTGAAGCTTTCTTT.

In its sample, this clone ranks as large (0.1 to 1%). Other DNA variants within this sample encode the same CDR3. The chain recombines TRBV6-5 with TRBJ2-7, with D uncertain. V lost 3 bases and J 1 base, leaving 7 bases between the germline ends. CDR1 is MNHEY and CDR2 is SVGAGI in the germline V gene. CDR3 length: 13 residues. The CDR3 spells CASSYGGSYEQYF. The CDR3 DNA reads as TGTGCCAGCAGTTATGGCGGATCCTACGAGCAGTACTTC.

This chain connects TRBV27 to TRBJ1-5, with D uncertain. Germline V lookup: CDR1 MNHEY, CDR2 SMNVEV (reference sequence). The CDR3 spans 14 residues. V was shortened by 5 bases and J by 3 bases, with 11 bases between the two germline ends. CDR3 sequence (DNA): TGTGCCAGCAGTGTTCTCGGACCCAATCAGCCCCAGCATTTT. Its protein is CASSVLGPNQPQHF.

This chain connects TRBV19 to TRBJ2-1; D call uncertain. Trimming shortened V by 11 bases and J by 6 bases, and 11 bases separated the two germline ends. The length of the CDR3 is 11 residues. CDR1 and CDR2 from the germline V gene are LNHDA and SQIVND (reference sequence). CDR3 DNA: TGTGCCTCCCAGTTGGGCAATGAGCAGTTCTTC. Protein product: CASQLGNEQFF.

The genes are TRBV6-5 and TRBJ2-7, with D unclear. CDR3 length equals 13 residues. Germline V CDR1 and CDR2: MNHEY, SVGAGI. The V end was cut by 0 bases, the J end by 2 bases, with 5 bases between. The CDR3: CASSYSPPYEQYF. CDR3 DNA sequence: TGTGCCAGCAGTTACTCACCGCCCTACGAGCAGTACTTC.

This sequence joins TRBV27 and TRBJ2-2; D remains unclear. Germline V gene sequence: CDR1 MNHEY, CDR2 SMNVEV (reference sequence). The CDR3 covers 13 residues. Trimming took off 2 bases at V and 4 bases at J, with 5 bases between the two ends. CDR3 coding DNA: TGTGCCAGCAGTTTAGTGCCCACCGGGGAGCTGTTTTTT. The encoded protein is CASSLVPTGELFF.

The chain employs TRBV6-1 and TRBJ2-7, with TRBD1 matching over 11 bases. Germline CDR1 and CDR2: MNHNS and SASEGT. Trimming removed 3 bases from V and 3 bases from J; junction bases left unmatched: 1. This CDR3 contains 14 residues. CDR3 amino acids: CASSEGQGDYEQYF. CDR3 DNA: TGTGCCAGCAGTGAGGGACAGGGGGACTACGAGCAGTACTTC.

This chain joins TRBV7-6 and TRBJ1-1; 9 bases map to TRBD1. The CDR3 is 14 amino acids. CDR1 and CDR2 from the germline V gene are SGHVS and FNYEAQ. V lost 5 bases and J lost 7; bases outside the gene matches: 8. CDR3 protein: CASSPRTGAGEAFF. The DNA for the CDR3 is TGTGCCAGCAGCCCCAGGACAGGGGCGGGTGAAGCTTTCTTT.

The chain couples TRBV6-6 to TRBJ1-5; possibly TRBD1 for D (5 bases). The CDR3 has 14 residues. CDR1 and CDR2 from the germline V gene are MNHNY and SVGAGI (reference sequence). Trimming removed 7 bases at V and 4 bases at J, with 14 bases between. The CDR3 is CASIDDSYNQPQHF. CDR3 sequence (DNA): TGTGCCAGCATCGATGACAGCTATAATCAGCCCCAGCATTTT.

The rearrangement links TRBV5-4 to TRBJ2-7; 7 nucleotides match TRBD2. Germline V gene sequence: CDR1 SGHNT, CDR2 YYREEE (reference sequence). This CDR3 is built from 14 residues. The junction had 7 bases not matched to a gene; V was cut back by 3 bases and J by 4 bases. CDR3 nucleotide sequence: TGTGCCAGCAGCTACGGGACTATCCCTTACGAGCAGTACTTC. Its protein product is CASSYGTIPYEQYF.

CDR3: CASSQEFRYLNEQFF. The CDR3 DNA reads as TGCGCCAGCAGCCAAGAATTCCGGTACCTGAATGAGCAGTTCTTC. The rearrangement joins TRBV4-1 to TRBJ2-1; no definite D call. Trimming removed 0 bases from V and 7 bases from J, with 13 bases in between. The CDR3 is 15 amino acids. Germline-derived CDR1 and CDR2 are MGHRA and YSYEKL.

CDR3 nucleotide sequence: TGCAGCGTTGATACGGTTCCCAATGAGCAGTTCTTC. Translation gives CSVDTVPNEQFF. V is TRBV29-1 and J is TRBJ2-1; D is uncertain. This CDR3 has 12 residues. The germline V and J ends were trimmed by 3 bases and 6 bases, with 9 bases remaining between them. Germline lookup yields CDR1 SQVTM and CDR2 ANQGSEA.

The chain employs TRBV7-3 and TRBJ2-1; 9 bases agree with TRBD2. The V gene's germline CDR1 is SGHTA and CDR2 FQGTGA. The CDR3 extends over 14 amino acids. V lost 5 bases, J lost 4 bases, and 3 bases stayed unmatched. DNA of the CDR3: TGTGCCAGCAGCGACAGCGGGGGGTACAATGAGCAGTTCTTC. It encodes CASSDSGGYNEQFF.

The chain links TRBV27 to TRBJ2-1; the D is unclear. This CDR3 has 11 amino acids. V lost 5 bases and J lost 3, with 2 bases in between. The germline V gene has CDR1 MNHEY and CDR2 SMNVEV (reference sequence). This chain's CDR3 is CASSLYNEQFF. In DNA, the CDR3 is TGTGCCAGCAGTCTCTACAATGAGCAGTTCTTC.

This clone has only one observation. This CDR3 is CASSFGTDNQPQHF. For the CDR3, the DNA is TGTGCCAGCAGTTTTGGGACAGACAATCAGCCCCAGCATTTT. The chain joins TRBV27 to TRBJ1-5; TRBD1 matches at 7 bases. This CDR3 region has 14 residues. Germline values: CDR1 MNHEY, CDR2 SMNVEV (reference sequence). The ends lost 3 bases at V and 3 bases at J; junction bases unmatched: 2.

This chain links TRBV6-5 with TRBJ1-1; D gene uncertain. The CDR3 is 14 residues long. The germline V gene has CDR1 MNHEY and CDR2 SVGAGI. The V end lost 6 bases, the J end lost 1 base, and 12 bases lay between the germline ends. The DNA for the CDR3 is TGTGCCAGCAGCTTTGGGGAGCCGAACACTGAAGCTTTCTTT. Amino acids: CASSFGEPNTEAFF.

This clone is classed as medium-sized. This CDR3 is also generated by other DNA sequences in the sample. The rearrangement joins TRBV13 to TRBJ2-7; D not certain. CDR3 length equals 11 residues. Germline assignment: CDR1 PRHDT and CDR2 FYEKMQ (reference sequence). V dropped 2 bases and J dropped 6 bases, with 5 bases sitting between them. The CDR3: CASSLMGEQYF. In nucleotides, the CDR3 is TGTGCCAGCAGCTTAATGGGCGAGCAGTACTTC.

The J gene is TRBJ1-1, the V gene TRBV5-6, with a possible D match to TRBD1 (5 bases). This CDR3 spans 16 amino acids. In germline, CDR1 is SGHDT, CDR2 YYEEEE. Deletions cut 3 bases from V and 4 bases from J, with 19 bases between. DNA of the CDR3: TGTGCCAGCAGCTCCGGTGGGGGACCGTTGTTCACTGAAGCTTTCTTT. This encodes CASSSGGGPLFTEAFF.

There are a few counts of this clone. This chain connects TRBV9 to TRBJ1-4; a weak D match, TRBD1 (5 bases). This CDR3 has 15 amino acids. Looked up from germline, CDR1 is SGDLS and CDR2 is YYNGEE. The V end lost 0 bases, the J end lost 4 bases, and 10 bases lay between the germline ends. CDR3 sequence: CASSVGGLLNEKLFF. In DNA, the CDR3 is TGTGCCAGCAGCGTAGGGGGACTCCTTAATGAAAAACTGTTTTTT.

V gene TRBV20-1 combines with J gene TRBJ2-7; D gene ambiguous. V was shortened by 1 base and J by 5 bases, with 6 bases between the two germline ends. Germline loops: CDR1 DFQATT, CDR2 SNEGSKA (reference sequence). The CDR3 contains 11 residues. This CDR3 reads CSARVLDEQYF. The CDR3 coding sequence is TGCAGTGCTAGAGTCTTGGACGAGCAGTACTTC.

This sequence joins TRBV5-6 and TRBJ2-5; D is undetermined. Germline V gives CDR1 SGHDT, CDR2 YYEEEE. The CDR3 has 14 amino acids. Trimming shortened V by 2 bases and J by 1 base, and 9 bases separated the two germline ends. This CDR3 is CASSFVQFQETQYF. The CDR3 nucleotides read TGTGCCAGCAGCTTTGTACAGTTCCAAGAGACCCAGTACTTC.

The rearrangement joins TRBV27 to TRBJ1-5; a possible D gene is TRBD1 (5 bases). Germline lookup yields CDR1 MNHEY and CDR2 SMNVEV (reference sequence). Deletions cut 1 base from V and 3 bases from J, with 16 bases between. The CDR3 has 17 amino acids. The DNA for the CDR3 is TGTGCCAGCAGTTTATACGCCGGGACGGACTTCAATCAGCCCCAGCATTTT. Its translation is CASSLYAGTDFNQPQHF.

This clone appeared a single time. The genes are TRBV4-1 and TRBJ1-2; no clear D gene. The V gene's germline CDR1 is MGHRA and CDR2 YSYEKL. The V and J ends lost 5 bases and 6 bases respectively, with 7 bases between them. The CDR3 spans 11 residues. The CDR3 here is CASSSLDGYTF. Here the CDR3 DNA reads TGCGCCAGCAGCTCACTGGATGGCTACACCTTC.

V and J are TRBV18 and TRBJ2-7; D is undetermined. Between the trimmed V and J ends, which lost 3 bases and 2 bases, there was a span of 20 bases. Germline loops: CDR1 KGHSH, CDR2 LQKENI. This CDR3 is built from 17 residues. DNA for the CDR3: TGTGCCAGCTCACCCACTCGGAGTATTGACCTAACCTACGAGCAGTACTTC. It codes for CASSPTRSIDLTYEQYF.

This chain connects TRBV2 to TRBJ2-2; the D is unclear. Trimming took off 3 bases at V and 7 bases at J, with 18 bases between the two ends. The germline V gene encodes CDR1 SNHLY and CDR2 FYNNEI. The CDR3 has 16 residues. CDR3 sequence: CASSDEDKGYLGELFF. CDR3 sequence (DNA): TGTGCCAGCAGTGATGAGGATAAAGGATATCTCGGGGAGCTGTTTTTT.

The chain is built from TRBV6-5 and TRBJ1-1; TRBD1 matches 9 bases. With 5 bases clipped from V and 5 bases from J, the junction kept 9 bases outside the gene matches. Germline V gene lookup returns CDR1 MNHEY and CDR2 SVGAGI. The CDR3 has 15 residues. CDR3 sequence reads: CASSIKGQGWTEAFF. The CDR3 bases are TGTGCCAGCAGTATAAAGGGACAGGGCTGGACTGAAGCTTTCTTT.